This TCR beta chain was documented in a study of blood T cell repertoires in COVID-19. The wider study: There were acute and convalescent COVID-19 samples, and they came from the United States, Italy and Spain.

Data came from immunoSEQ multiplex PCR; TCRdb stores just in-frame clones and leaves some out. The sample gives more than 300,000 clones, roughly 90% of which show up once; less than 4% is in the top ten. Cohorts were determined from participant-reported clinical history. The germline V gene has CDR1 SGHDT and CDR2 YYEEEE. With 2 bases clipped from V and 0 bases from J, the junction kept 4 bases outside the gene matches. This CDR3 contains 15 residues. The chain uses TRBV5-6 and TRBJ1-2; 7 bases line up with TRBD1. This clonotype originated in a woman in her twenties or thirties who had been exposed to COVID-19. The specimen was PBMCs or T cells enriched from blood (not recorded which). The CDR3 DNA reads TGTGCCAGCAGCTTTTACGACAGGGCTAACTATGGCTACACCTTC. It translates to CASSFYDRANYGYTF.